The 30 T cell receptor beta chains reported below all come from one sample, sequenced in a study of T cell clones after liver transplantation. Clones were read by immunoSEQ multiplex PCR, and TCRdb kept only the in-frame ones, dropping some. Altogether tens of thousands of clones are present, around four fifths being singletons, with the ten largest covering 2.8%. This specimen consisted of CD4+ T cells from blood, obtained at the 22-month timepoint. These receptors all stem from a human patient who received a liver transplant. The graft donor may account for some of the T cells.

The chain recombines TRBV7-2 with TRBJ2-2, with a possible D match to TRBD2 (6 bases). The V gene lost 3 bases and the J gene lost 9 bases, with 23 bases spanning the gap. CDR3 length: 17 amino acids. Looked up from germline, CDR1 is SGHTA and CDR2 is FQGNSA. DNA of the CDR3: TGTGCCAGCAGCTTGGACGGGTCCCTGGGGGAGGATCGGGAGCTGTTTTTT. This sequence encodes CASSLDGSLGEDRELFF.

The V call is TRBV29-1, the J call TRBJ2-5; D call uncertain. CDR3 length: 15 residues. Germline values: CDR1 SQVTM, CDR2 ANQGSEA. V lost 4 bases, J lost 2 bases, and 17 bases lay in between. The CDR3 DNA reads TGCAGCGTTGGGTCCCCCGGGTCCGGGCAAGAGACCCAGTACTTC. Translating gives CSVGSPGSGQETQYF.

The chain has TRBV27 and TRBJ1-4; D unresolved. The CDR3 runs 14 residues. V shed 5 bases and J shed 0 bases, with 7 bases lying between them. The germline V gene encodes CDR1 MNHEY and CDR2 SMNVEV (reference sequence). CDR3 protein: CASSRYATNEKLFF. Written as DNA, the CDR3 is TGTGCCAGCAGTCGGTATGCAACTAATGAAAAACTGTTTTTT.

This chain joins TRBV4-3 and TRBJ1-2; 7 bases line up with TRBD1. The CDR3 runs to 16 residues. V shed 1 base, J shed 2 bases, and the junction held 7 bases outside the gene matches. Germline lookup yields CDR1 LGHNA and CDR2 YSLEER. CDR3 sequence reads: CASSQGGQLTNYGYTF. CDR3 DNA: TGCGCCAGCAGCCAAGGGGGACAGCTTACGAACTATGGCTACACCTTC.

The chain joins TRBV19 to TRBJ2-5, with 7 positions matching TRBD1. Germline assignment: CDR1 LNHDA and CDR2 SQIVND (reference sequence). The CDR3 is made up of 14 amino acids. The trim removed 5 bases at V and 2 bases at J, leaving 5 bases unmatched. The CDR3 region is CASSPGQIQETQYF. CDR3 nucleotide sequence: TGTGCCAGTAGTCCGGGACAGATACAAGAGACCCAGTACTTC.

The V call is TRBV6-5, the J call TRBJ2-1; unclear D gene. With 0 bases removed from V and 2 bases from J, the gap between germline ends came to 8 bases. The CDR3 is made up of 15 amino acids. The germline CDR1 and CDR2 sequences are MNHEY and SVGAGI. The CDR3 DNA follows: TGTGCCAGCAGTTACTCGGGGTCTCCCTACAATGAGCAGTTCTTC. It yields the protein CASSYSGSPYNEQFF.

The sample holds one count of this clone. This chain uses TRBV9 with TRBJ1-5; a weak D match, TRBD1 (6 bases). This CDR3 has 17 residues. V was cut by 2 bases and J by 3 bases, with 18 bases left in between. Per germline, CDR1 SGDLS and CDR2 YYNGEE. The CDR3 protein is CASSVDQVKGDNQPQHF. For the CDR3, the DNA is TGTGCCAGCAGCGTCGACCAGGTTAAGGGGGACAATCAGCCCCAGCATTTT.

This clone occurred once. This sequence joins TRBV19 and TRBJ2-3; D ambiguous. Germline CDR1 and CDR2: LNHDA and SQIVND (reference sequence). This CDR3 has 12 amino acids. V gave up 5 bases and J gave up 0 bases, with 3 bases separating them. CDR3 bases: TGTGCCAGTAGTCTGAGCACAGATACGCAGTATTTT. As protein: CASSLSTDTQYF.

The chain links TRBV19 to TRBJ1-1; a weak D match, TRBD1 (6 bases). Germline V gene data show CDR1 as LNHDA and CDR2 as SQIVND (reference sequence). Trimming took 6 bases from V and 1 from J, leaving 15 bases between them. The CDR3 covers 15 residues. The chain's CDR3 is CASSPRGQRNTEAFF. The DNA of the CDR3 is TGTGCCAGTAGCCCACGTGGACAGAGGAACACTGAAGCTTTCTTT. The full variable domain, with the rest looked up from reference TRBV19 and TRBJ1-1, is DGGITQSPKYLFRKEGQNVTLSCEQNLNHDAMYWYRQDPGQGLRLIYYSQIVNDFQKGDIAEGYSVSREKKESFPLTVTSAQKNPTAFYLCASSPRGQRNTEAFFGQGTRLTVV.

V is TRBV6-5 and J is TRBJ2-7, with no clear D. The CDR3 is made up of 14 amino acids. The germline gives CDR1 MNHEY, CDR2 SVGAGI. The V end was cut by 4 bases, the J end by 4 bases, with 14 bases between. CDR3 amino acids: CASSSLGMEYEQYF. Written as DNA, the CDR3 is TGTGCCAGCAGTTCCCTGGGAATGGAGTACGAGCAGTACTTC.

The J gene is TRBJ2-2, the V gene TRBV11-1, with no clear D. Trimming removed 2 bases at V and 6 bases at J, with 4 bases between. The CDR3 runs 12 residues. From germline, CDR1 is SGHAT and CDR2 FQDESV (reference sequence). CDR3 region: CASSLWSGELFF. The DNA for the CDR3 is TGTGCCAGCAGCTTATGGTCCGGGGAGCTGTTTTTT.

The chain joins TRBV27 to TRBJ1-2; D perhaps matches TRBD1 (5 bases). Per germline, CDR1 MNHEY and CDR2 SMNVEV (reference sequence). V lost 2 bases and J lost 8, with 12 bases in between. The CDR3 covers 13 residues. This CDR3 is CASSLEGRIGYTF. CDR3 in DNA: TGTGCCAGCAGTTTAGAGGGGAGGATCGGCTACACCTTC.

Only one count was recorded for this clone. The chain combines TRBV15 with TRBJ2-5, with no clear D. The CDR3 sequence is 13 residues long. V dropped 3 bases and J dropped 7 bases, with 12 bases sitting between them. Germline CDR1 LNHNV, CDR2 YYDKDF (reference sequence). CDR3 protein: CATSSSRGATQYF. CDR3 DNA: TGTGCCACCAGCAGTAGCCGAGGTGCGACCCAGTACTTC. The full variable domain, in which reference TRBV15 and TRBJ2-5 provide the parts outside the CDR3, is DAMVIQNPRYQVTQFGKPVTLSCSQTLNHNVMYWYQQKSSQAPKLLFHYYDKDFNNEADTPDNFQSRRPNTSFCFLDIRSPGLGDTAMYLCATSSSRGATQYFGPGTRLLVL.

This clone was counted between two and nine times. The chain links TRBV7-9 to TRBJ2-2; D not resolved. V was shortened by 5 bases and J by 2 bases, with 18 bases between the two germline ends. The CDR3 is 17 amino acids. Per germline, CDR1 SEHNR and CDR2 FQNEAQ (reference sequence). This chain's CDR3 is CASSPTVRQLNTGELFF. The CDR3 nucleotides read TGTGCCAGCAGCCCGACGGTCCGTCAACTTAACACCGGGGAGCTGTTTTTT.

The V gene is TRBV18, the J gene TRBJ1-3; perhaps TRBD1 as D (6 bases). The V and J ends lost 3 bases and 0 bases respectively, with 12 bases between them. Per the germline V gene, CDR1 is KGHSH and CDR2 is LQKENI. The CDR3 is 16 amino acids. CDR3 in DNA: TGTGCCAGCTCACCTTCGACAGGAAACTCTGGAAACACCATATATTTT. Protein sequence: CASSPSTGNSGNTIYF.

The rearrangement uses TRBV7-3 and TRBJ1-5, with a weak D call TRBD1 (6 bases). CDR1 is SGHTA, CDR2 FQGTGA, per germline. The CDR3 is made up of 13 amino acids. V lost 3 bases and J 7 bases, leaving 10 bases between the germline ends. CDR3 loop: CASSLGAGQPQHF. CDR3 nucleotide sequence: TGTGCCAGCAGCTTGGGGGCTGGGCAGCCCCAGCATTTT.

V gene TRBV5-6 combines with J gene TRBJ2-2; 7 nucleotides line up with TRBD1. V shed 2 bases, J shed 0 bases, and the junction held 10 bases outside the gene matches. CDR3 length: 18 residues. The V gene's germline CDR1 is SGHDT and CDR2 YYEEEE. DNA for the CDR3: TGTGCCAGCAGCTTCGTCCCCGGGACAGCTCCGAACACCGGGGAGCTGTTTTTT. Its protein is CASSFVPGTAPNTGELFF.

This chain uses TRBV5-1 with TRBJ1-5, with TRBD1 as a possible D gene (5 bases). The germline CDR1 and CDR2 sequences are SGHRS and YFSETQ. This CDR3 has 14 amino acids. With 0 bases removed from V and 7 bases from J, the gap between germline ends came to 11 bases. Here the CDR3 DNA reads TGCGCCAGCAGCTTGGAGCCAGGGCGCCAGCCCCAGCATTTT. This gives the protein CASSLEPGRQPQHF.

The gene calls are TRBV11-2 and TRBJ2-1; 14 nucleotides align to TRBD2. The CDR3 covers 15 residues. J gave up 8 bases and V 4 bases, and 4 bases lay outside the gene matches. CDR1 is SGHAT and CDR2 is FQNNGV in the germline V gene. Here the CDR3 DNA reads TGTGCCAGCAGCTCCCGACTAGCGGGAGGGGATGAGCAGTTCTTC. This codes for CASSSRLAGGDEQFF.

The chain joins TRBV11-1 to TRBJ2-4; 8 bases are shared with TRBD1. The CDR3 loop spans 15 amino acids. Trimming at V came to 5 bases and at J to 0 bases, leaving 3 bases not matched to a gene. Per the germline V gene, CDR1 is SGHAT and CDR2 is FQDESV (reference sequence). The CDR3 DNA is TGTGCCAGCAGCCGGACAGGGTCAGCCAAAAACATTCAGTACTTC. Its translation: CASSRTGSAKNIQYF.

The chain carries TRBV7-9 and TRBJ2-3, with 9 positions matching TRBD2. Unmatched junction bases numbered 5, after V lost 3 bases and J lost 7 bases. CDR3 length: 14 amino acids. Germline V gene data show CDR1 as SEHNR and CDR2 as FQNEAQ (reference sequence). CDR3 residues: CASSFASGDNTQYF. The CDR3 nucleotides read TGTGCCAGCAGCTTCGCTAGCGGGGATAATACGCAGTATTTT.

The V and J genes are TRBV4-2 and TRBJ2-5, with D unclear. Trimming left V 4 bases short and J 2 bases short, with 17 bases between. There are 16 residues in the CDR3. Germline V CDR1 and CDR2: LGHNA, YNFKEQ. DNA of the CDR3: TGTGCCAGCAGCCCGCCGGGTTCCGGAATACAAGAGACCCAGTACTTC. Its protein is CASSPPGSGIQETQYF.

This rearrangement joins TRBV19 to TRBJ2-7; 10 bases are shared with TRBD2. V was clipped by 6 bases and J by 2 bases; unmatched bases: 7. The CDR3 runs 15 residues. Looked up from germline, CDR1 is LNHDA and CDR2 is SQIVND (reference sequence). CDR3 coding DNA: TGTGCCAGTAGCTTTCCCGGGACTAGCGCCTACGAGCAGTACTTC. Its protein is CASSFPGTSAYEQYF.

The chain employs TRBV4-3 and TRBJ2-3; the match to TRBD2 covers 7 bases. The V and J ends lost 5 bases and 6 bases, in that order; junction bases with no gene match: 14. The CDR3 runs 16 residues. Germline CDR1 LGHNA, CDR2 YSLEER. The CDR3 DNA follows: TGCGCCAGCAGCGGCCGGGCGGGGGAGAGGTCGGATACGCAGTATTTT. It encodes CASSGRAGERSDTQYF.

The sample holds a few counts of this clone. V gene TRBV5-1 combines with J gene TRBJ2-2; D remains unclear. V lost 2 bases, J lost 6 bases, and 5 bases lay in between. Germline V CDR1 and CDR2: SGHRS, YFSETQ. There are 12 residues in the CDR3. CDR3 loop: CASSFQAGELFF. The CDR3 DNA reads as TGCGCCAGCAGCTTTCAAGCCGGGGAGCTGTTTTTT.

The V and J genes are TRBV18 and TRBJ2-1; 8 bases map to TRBD2. V gave up 3 bases and J gave up 6 bases; unmatched junction bases: 4. This CDR3 region has 14 residues. The V gene's germline CDR1 is KGHSH and CDR2 LQKENI. In nucleotides, the CDR3 is TGTGCCAGCTCACCCAGCGGGAGTAGCAATGAGCAGTTCTTC. This encodes CASSPSGSSNEQFF. The variable domain in full, completed from reference TRBV18 and TRBJ2-1, reads NAGVMQNPRHLVRRRGQEARLRCSPMKGHSHVYWYRQLPEEGLKFMVYLQKENIIDESGMPKERFSAEFPKEGPSILRIQQVVRGDSAAYFCASSPSGSSNEQFFGPGTRLTVL.

This clone was seen a few times. The chain combines TRBV7-2 with TRBJ1-1; D ambiguous. The germline V and J ends were trimmed by 1 base and 4 bases, with 13 bases remaining between them. There are 15 residues in the CDR3. Germline V gene sequence: CDR1 SGHTA, CDR2 FQGNSA. CDR3 sequence reads: CASSLVRVAGTEAFF. DNA of the CDR3: TGTGCCAGCAGCTTAGTTAGGGTGGCGGGCACTGAAGCTTTCTTT.

J is TRBJ2-7 and V is TRBV5-1; D assignment may be TRBD1 or TRBD2 (5 bases each). Germline V gives CDR1 SGHRS, CDR2 YFSETQ. V gave up 5 bases and J gave up 3 bases, with 18 bases separating them. CDR3 length: 15 amino acids. The CDR3 region has the DNA TGCGCCAGCAGGTATGGGACGCAGCAAAACTACGAGCAGTACTTC. Translated: CASRYGTQQNYEQYF.

The chain has TRBV7-2 and TRBJ1-6, with TRBD1 matching 9 bases. CDR3 length: 14 amino acids. V shed 5 bases and J 11 bases; nucleotides not matched to a gene: 7. CDR1 and CDR2 from the germline V gene are SGHTA and FQGNSA. CDR3 in amino acids: CASSQTQGAPPLHF. The CDR3 bases are TGTGCCAGCAGCCAGACACAGGGGGCACCACCCCTCCACTTT.

The chain links TRBV7-9 to TRBJ2-1, with a weak D call TRBD1 (5 bases). Trimming shortened V by 1 base and J by 7 bases, and 14 bases separated the two germline ends. The CDR3 runs to 15 residues. Germline values: CDR1 SEHNR, CDR2 FQNEAQ (reference sequence). The chain's CDR3 is CASSLVVTGVNEQFF. The DNA for the CDR3 is TGTGCCAGCAGCTTAGTGGTAACAGGCGTAAATGAGCAGTTCTTC.